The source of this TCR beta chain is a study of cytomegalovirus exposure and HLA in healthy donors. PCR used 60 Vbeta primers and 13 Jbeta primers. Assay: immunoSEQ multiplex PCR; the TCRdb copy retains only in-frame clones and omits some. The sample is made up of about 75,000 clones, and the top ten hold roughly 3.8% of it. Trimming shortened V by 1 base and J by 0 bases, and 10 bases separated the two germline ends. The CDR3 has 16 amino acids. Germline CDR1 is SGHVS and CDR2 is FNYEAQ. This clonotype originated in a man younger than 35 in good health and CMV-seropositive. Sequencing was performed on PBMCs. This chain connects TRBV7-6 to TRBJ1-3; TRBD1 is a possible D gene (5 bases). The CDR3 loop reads CASSLGQGNSGNTIYF. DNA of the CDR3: TGTGCCAGCAGCTTAGGGCAGGGTAACTCTGGAAACACCATATATTTT.